The 27 T cell receptor beta chains below all came from one sample that was sequenced in a study of cytomegalovirus exposure and HLA in healthy donors. Primers for the PCR totalled 60 Vbeta and 13 Jbeta. Sequencing used immunoSEQ multiplex PCR; TCRdb keeps in-frame clones, though not all of them. Its table records some 200,000 clones. Sequencing was done on a sample of PBMCs. Receptors originate from a girl aged 2-10 years in good health and CMV-seropositive.

The rearrangement joins TRBV28 to TRBJ2-3; 8 bases match TRBD1. Germline V lookup: CDR1 MDHEN, CDR2 SYDVKM. The CDR3 loop spans 15 amino acids. V was pared by 3 bases and J by 2 bases, with 4 bases of the junction left unmatched. CDR3 loop: CASSFGDRTTDTQYF. The CDR3 DNA reads as TGTGCCAGCAGTTTCGGGGACAGGACCACAGATACGCAGTATTTT.

This chain connects TRBV10-1 to TRBJ2-1; TRBD2 matches at 7 bases. This CDR3 has 15 amino acids. Trimming cost V 3 bases and J 8 bases; bases outside gene matches: 10. Germline lookup yields CDR1 WNHNN and CDR2 SYGVQD (reference sequence). CDR3 coding DNA: TGCGCCAGCAGTGAAGGGCGCGGGAGAAGCGATGAGCAGTTCTTC. This translates into CASSEGRGRSDEQFF.

CDR3 sequence reads: CASSGLDRGSSGNTIYF. In DNA, the CDR3 is TGTGCCAGTAGTGGACTGGACAGGGGAAGCTCTGGAAACACCATATATTTT. V is TRBV19 and J is TRBJ1-3; 9 bases are shared with TRBD1. Germline V gene lookup returns CDR1 LNHDA and CDR2 SQIVND (reference sequence). The CDR3 runs to 17 residues. With V trimmed by 5 bases and J by 0 bases, 8 bases remained unmatched. Supplemented by reference TRBV19 and TRBJ1-3, the full variable domain reads DGGITQSPKYLFRKEGQNVTLSCEQNLNHDAMYWYRQDPGQGLRLIYYSQIVNDFQKGDIAEGYSVSREKKESFPLTVTSAQKNPTAFYLCASSGLDRGSSGNTIYFGEGSWLTVV.

J is TRBJ1-1 and V is TRBV28; 10 bases align to TRBD1. The CDR3 consists of 21 residues. Looked up from germline, CDR1 is MDHEN and CDR2 is SYDVKM. J was trimmed by 1 base and V by 1 base; bases with no gene match: 18. This CDR3 reads CASSLSFLTRPDRGTNTEAFF. CDR3 DNA: TGTGCCAGCAGTTTATCCTTCCTAACTCGTCCGGACAGGGGGACGAACACTGAAGCTTTCTTT.

The rearrangement links TRBV2 to TRBJ2-7, with 10 nucleotides matching TRBD1. There are 18 residues in the CDR3. Germline V CDR1 and CDR2: SNHLY, FYNNEI. J lost 5 bases, V lost 6 bases, and 19 bases had no gene match. The CDR3 loop reads CASSALGAYGTGEHEQYF. CDR3 sequence (DNA): TGTGCCAGCAGCGCCCTTGGGGCCTACGGGACAGGGGAACACGAGCAGTACTTC.

The chain uses TRBV27 and TRBJ1-3, with a weak D call TRBD1 (5 bases). The V gene's germline CDR1 is MNHEY and CDR2 SMNVEV (reference sequence). There are 13 residues in the CDR3. Trimming stripped 9 bases from V and 0 bases from J, with 9 bases between. The CDR3, as DNA: TGTGCCAGTAGGGGAGGCTCTGGAAACACCATATATTTT. Its translation: CASRGGSGNTIYF.

The chain joins TRBV10-3 to TRBJ1-5; TRBD1 matches at 10 bases. The V segment lost 5 bases and the J segment 5 bases; nucleotides outside the gene matches: 6. Per germline, CDR1 ENHRY and CDR2 SYGVKD. CDR3 size: 15 residues. The CDR3 coding sequence is TGTGCCATCAGTAGAGCCGGGACAGGGGATCAGCCCCAGCATTTT. As protein: CAISRAGTGDQPQHF.

V and J are TRBV7-3 and TRBJ2-6; 9 nucleotides match TRBD2. Germline assignment: CDR1 SGHTA and CDR2 FQGTGA. The CDR3 is 17 amino acids. V lost 7 bases to trimming and J lost 0 bases; unmatched junction nucleotides: 7. The CDR3 sequence: CASTLLAGTSGANVLTF. Here the CDR3 DNA reads TGTGCCAGCACACTACTAGCGGGTACCTCTGGGGCCAACGTCCTGACTTTC. Together with reference TRBV7-3 and TRBJ2-6, the CDR3 gives the full variable domain: GAGVSQTPSNKVTEKGKYVELRCDPISGHTALYWYRQSLGQGPEFLIYFQGTGAADDSGLPNDRFFAVRPEGSVSTLKIQRTERGDSAVYLCASTLLAGTSGANVLTFGAGSRLTVL.

The chain recombines TRBV29-1 with TRBJ2-5; D uncertain. Trimming removed 5 bases at V and 11 bases at J, with 15 bases between. Germline-derived CDR1 and CDR2 are SQVTM and ANQGSEA. The CDR3 totals 11 residues. CDR3 sequence: CSVSSPLEQYF. The CDR3 region has the DNA TGCAGCGTTTCGTCCCCCCTAGAGCAGTACTTC. Complete variable domain (other parts from reference TRBV29-1 and TRBJ2-5): SAVISQKPSRDICQRGTSLTIQCQVDSQVTMMFWYRQQPGQSLTLIATANQGSEATYESGFVIDKFPISRPNLTFSTLTVSNMSPEDSSIYLCSVSSPLEQYFGPGTRLLVL.

The chain employs TRBV28 and TRBJ2-7, with 8 nucleotides matching TRBD2. The CDR3 length is 14 residues. Germline CDR1 and CDR2: MDHEN and SYDVKM. Trimming removed 10 bases from V and 3 bases from J; junction bases left unmatched: 11. The CDR3 reads CATSLRGGVYEQYF. In nucleotides, the CDR3 is TGTGCCACTAGTTTACGGGGGGGGGTCTACGAGCAGTACTTC. The full variable domain, rest sourced from reference TRBV28 and TRBJ2-7, is DVKVTQSSRYLVKRTGEKVFLECVQDMDHENMFWYRQDPGLGLRLIYFSYDVKMKEKGDIPEGYSVSREKKERFSLILESASTNQTSMYLCATSLRGGVYEQYFGPGTRLTVT.

The chain employs TRBV28 and TRBJ1-2, with D possibly matching TRBD1 (5 bases). Trimming took 5 bases from V and 9 from J, leaving 19 bases between them. The CDR3 sequence is 14 residues long. The germline CDR1 and CDR2 sequences are MDHEN and SYDVKM. The CDR3 bases are TGTGCCAGCAGTCCTATCCGGGACGGGAGAAGCTACACCTTC. Residues: CASSPIRDGRSYTF.

The rearrangement uses TRBV11-2 and TRBJ2-7, with 9 positions matching TRBD1. Germline V gene lookup returns CDR1 SGHAT and CDR2 FQNNGV. The junction had 6 bases not matched to a gene; V was cut back by 4 bases and J by 5 bases. The CDR3 extends over 14 amino acids. The CDR3 nucleotides read TGTGCCAGCAGCTCGACAGGGGGTGCCGACGAGCAGTACTTC. Its protein product is CASSSTGGADEQYF.

The chain is built from TRBV5-1 and TRBJ2-1, with TRBD2 identical over 8 bases. CDR3 length: 15 amino acids. V was pared by 3 bases and J by 5 bases, with 7 bases of the junction left unmatched. The germline gives CDR1 SGHRS, CDR2 YFSETQ. CDR3 coding DNA: TGCGCCAGCAGCTCAGCGGGAGTCCTAAACAATGAGCAGTTCTTC. This codes for CASSSAGVLNNEQFF. Filled out from reference TRBV5-1 and TRBJ2-1, the complete variable domain reads KAGVTQTPRYLIKTRGQQVTLSCSPISGHRSVSWYQQTPGQGLQFLFEYFSETQRNKGNFPGRFSGRQFSNSRSEMNVSTLELGDSALYLCASSSAGVLNNEQFFGPGTRLTVL.

The chain has TRBV4-2 and TRBJ2-7, with a tentative D call TRBD2 (6 bases). V lost 3 bases to trimming and J lost 0 bases, with 21 bases between them. The CDR3 spans 18 residues. Germline V gene lookup returns CDR1 LGHNA and CDR2 YNFKEQ. The CDR3 nucleotides are TGTGCCAGCAGCCAGGAGGACCGGGCGGGGACCCTCTCCTACGAGCAGTACTTC. Residues: CASSQEDRAGTLSYEQYF.

The gene calls are TRBV6-1 and TRBJ2-3, with a possible D match to TRBD2 (5 bases). V was pared by 4 bases and J by 2 bases, with 10 bases between. The germline gives CDR1 MNHNS, CDR2 SASEGT. This CDR3 region has 14 residues. In nucleotides, the CDR3 is TGTGCCAGCAGTGTTAAGGGAGCCACAGATACGCAGTATTTT. It yields the protein CASSVKGATDTQYF.

The chain uses TRBV5-1 and TRBJ2-7; tentatively, D is TRBD2 (6 bases). V lost 0 bases and J lost 4, with 14 bases in between. Germline CDR1 and CDR2: SGHRS and YFSETQ. The CDR3 consists of 15 residues. CDR3 nucleotide sequence: TGCGCCAGCAGCTTGGAGCCGGGAGAGGGGTACGAGCAGTACTTC. Translation: CASSLEPGEGYEQYF.

The chain uses TRBV7-8 and TRBJ2-1; D not certain. The CDR3 consists of 13 residues. Germline V CDR1 and CDR2: SGHVS, FQNEAQ. Trimming left V 4 bases short and J 4 bases short, with 8 bases between. CDR3 protein: CASSSTTYNEQFF. CDR3 DNA: TGTGCCAGCAGCTCCACTACGTACAATGAGCAGTTCTTC.

The chain joins TRBV6-5 to TRBJ2-7; 8 nucleotides align to TRBD1. Germline-derived CDR1 and CDR2 are MNHEY and SVGAGI. The junction had 3 bases not matched to a gene; V was cut back by 5 bases and J by 0 bases. The CDR3 consists of 14 residues. The CDR3 DNA follows: TGTGCCAGCAGTCGGACAGGGCCCTCCTACGAGCAGTACTTC. It specifies CASSRTGPSYEQYF.

The CDR3 here is CASSPGTPYEQYF. The CDR3 bases are TGTGCCAGCAGTCCGGGGACTCCCTACGAGCAGTACTTC. This rearrangement joins TRBV27 to TRBJ2-7, with TRBD2 as a possible D gene (6 bases). Per the germline V gene, CDR1 is MNHEY and CDR2 is SMNVEV (reference sequence). The CDR3 has 13 residues. Trimming pared 5 bases from V and 2 bases from J, leaving 10 bases between.

The gene calls are TRBV6-1 and TRBJ2-7; TRBD2 matches 7 bases. The ends lost 11 bases at V and 2 bases at J; junction bases unmatched: 6. This CDR3 comprises 12 residues. Germline CDR1 and CDR2: MNHNS and SASEGT. DNA of the CDR3: TGTGCCTACGGGGCGGGGGCCTACGAGCAGTACTTC. Amino acids: CAYGAGAYEQYF.

The chain employs TRBV7-9 and TRBJ2-1; D is perhaps TRBD2 (6 bases). Trimming left V 2 bases short and J 4 bases short, with 15 bases between. The CDR3 spans 16 residues. In germline, CDR1 is SEHNR, CDR2 FQNEAQ (reference sequence). CDR3 DNA sequence: TGTGCCAGCAGCTTACGTCCAGCGGGTGAATACAATGAGCAGTTCTTC. This gives the protein CASSLRPAGEYNEQFF. The whole variable domain, remainder taken from reference TRBV7-9 and TRBJ2-1, is DTGVSQNPRHKITKRGQNVTFRCDPISEHNRLYWYRQTLGQGPEFLTYFQNEAQLEKSRLLSDRFSAERPKGSFSTLEIQRTEQGDSAMYLCASSLRPAGEYNEQFFGPGTRLTVL.

This chain connects TRBV28 to TRBJ1-2; D ambiguous. This CDR3 region has 14 residues. Germline V gives CDR1 MDHEN, CDR2 SYDVKM. Between the trimmed V and J ends, which lost 4 bases and 8 bases, there was a span of 17 bases. The CDR3 reads CASSYPALARGYTF. Written as DNA, the CDR3 is TGTGCCAGCAGTTACCCTGCGCTTGCTCGGGGCTACACCTTC.

Details on this clone: Additional DNA sequences in this sample encode the identical CDR3. V gene TRBV7-2 combines with J gene TRBJ2-5; TRBD1 agrees at 9 bases. The CDR3 loop spans 17 amino acids. V shed 0 bases and J 1 base; nucleotides not matched to a gene: 6. CDR1 SGHTA and CDR2 FQGNSA come from the germline V gene. The CDR3 region has the DNA TGTGCCAGCAGCTTAGCTTCGACAGGGGGTATCCAAGAGACCCAGTACTTC. The encoded protein is CASSLASTGGIQETQYF.

The chain combines TRBV9 with TRBJ2-7; 7 nucleotides agree with TRBD1. The V gene end was trimmed by 0 bases and the J gene end by 4 bases; junction bases not matched to a gene: 4. The germline gives CDR1 SGDLS, CDR2 YYNGEE. The CDR3 contains 14 residues. DNA for the CDR3: TGTGCCAGCAGCGTAGGGGACAGAAAATACGAGCAGTACTTC. It yields the protein CASSVGDRKYEQYF. The full variable domain, with the rest looked up from reference TRBV9 and TRBJ2-7, is DSGVTQTPKHLITATGQRVTLRCSPRSGDLSVYWYQQSLDQGLQFLIQYYNGEERAKGNILERFSAQQFPDLHSELNLSSLELGDSALYFCASSVGDRKYEQYFGPGTRLTVT.

The V call is TRBV5-1, the J call TRBJ2-1; the match to TRBD2 covers 7 bases. The V gene's germline CDR1 is SGHRS and CDR2 YFSETQ. The CDR3 spans 14 residues. Losses at the gene ends were 6 bases for V and 6 bases for J; bases not matched to a gene: 9. CDR3 coding DNA: TGCGCCAGCAACGGGGGAGGGCCGGTCAATGAGCAGTTCTTC. Translated, it gives CASNGGGPVNEQFF.

The chain links TRBV6-1 to TRBJ2-7, with 9 bases lining up with TRBD2. Germline V gene data show CDR1 as MNHNS and CDR2 as SASEGT. This CDR3 region has 12 residues. Trimming at V came to 1 base and at J to 11 bases, leaving 3 bases not matched to a gene. CDR3 protein: CASSEGGRAEYF. The CDR3 nucleotides are TGTGCCAGCAGTGAAGGCGGGAGGGCCGAGTACTTC.

Details on this clone: The same CDR3 is also encoded by other DNA sequences in this sample. This chain connects TRBV10-3 to TRBJ1-4; D not certain. This CDR3 is 11 amino acids long. V was cut by 10 bases and J by 3 bases, with 6 bases left in between. Per the germline V gene, CDR1 is ENHRY and CDR2 is SYGVKD. For the CDR3, the DNA is TGTGCCACCAGCTCTAATGAAAAACTGTTTTTT. This gives the protein CATSSNEKLFF.